The 11 T cell receptor beta chains below come from one sample, sequenced in a study of spatial heterogeneity in lung cancer. For these receptors, no antigen is known. TCRdb recomputed calls from the 5' RACE reads with MiXCR, one row per CDR3 protein. The sample records about 9,200 distinct CDR3 sequences, 6.5% to 9% being singletons. Noted time point: sample taken at primary tumor resection. The study's findings and limits: Intratumoral expanded alpha and beta TCR counts were found to track tumor mutation counts.

Sequences were derived from lung tumor tissue, sampled at surgery. These receptors were collected from a male donor with early-stage non-small cell lung cancer.

This clonotype came up many times. The chain uses TRBV4-1 and TRBJ2-7, with 7 bases lining up with TRBD2. Germline V gene data show CDR1 as MGHRA and CDR2 as YSYEKL. This CDR3 is 15 amino acids long. V lost 5 bases to trimming and J lost 6 bases; unmatched junction nucleotides: 13. CDR3 sequence (DNA): TGCGCCAGCAGCTTCCGCGGGGGATCCTCGTCCGAGCAGTACTTC. Its translation: CASSFRGGSSSEQYF.

In this sample, this clonotype is medium-sized. This chain links TRBV12-3 or TRBV12-4 with TRBJ2-5; 8 positions agree with TRBD2. The CDR3 consists of 17 residues. V was clipped by 1 base and J by 2 bases; unmatched bases: 9. CDR3 nucleotides: TGTGCCAGCAGTTTAGGTGTAGCGGGGAGCGTTCAAGAGACCCAGTACTTC. This translates into CASSLGVAGSVQETQYF.

This clonotype was found many times. The rearrangement links TRBV28 to TRBJ2-5, with a weak D call TRBD2 (5 bases). Germline lookup yields CDR1 MDHEN and CDR2 SYDVKM. The CDR3 consists of 15 residues. V gave up 5 bases and J gave up 0 bases, with 13 bases separating them. The CDR3 region is CASSPRTEYQETQYF. CDR3 DNA sequence: TGTGCCAGCAGTCCAAGGACTGAGTACCAAGAGACCCAGTACTTC.

This clonotype showed up many times. The V call is TRBV29-1, the J call TRBJ2-7, with TRBD1 identical over 9 bases. Germline V gene sequence: CDR1 SQVTM, CDR2 ANQGSEA. Unmatched junction bases numbered 11, after V lost 4 bases and J lost 7 bases. The CDR3 is 14 residues long. CDR3 region: CSVGAGTGSGEQYF. CDR3 DNA: TGCAGCGTTGGGGCCGGGACAGGGTCCGGAGAGCAGTACTTC.

The J gene is TRBJ2-7, the V gene TRBV4-3; tentative D call: TRBD1 (6 bases). Germline CDR1 and CDR2: LGHNA and YSLEER. This CDR3 is built from 16 residues. Trimming cost V 4 bases and J 4 bases, with 20 bases left between them. CDR3 sequence: CASSPGTRYNLYEQYF. CDR3 in DNA: TGCGCCAGCAGCCCGGGGACACGCTATAATCTATACGAGCAGTACTTC.

There are many counts of this clonotype. The chain combines TRBV4-2 with TRBJ2-5; 8 positions match TRBD2. After removal of 0 bases from V and 4 bases from J, the junction contained 13 bases not matched to a gene. The CDR3 extends over 18 amino acids. Per germline, CDR1 LGHNA and CDR2 YNFKEQ. The CDR3 sequence is CASSQEVGVAGFPETQYF. In nucleotides, the CDR3 is TGTGCCAGCAGCCAAGAGGTCGGGGTAGCGGGATTCCCAGAGACCCAGTACTTC.

This clonotype was counted at least ten times. This rearrangement joins TRBV7-2 to TRBJ2-5; D is uncertain. The ends were cut back, 0 bases at V and 1 base at J, with 9 bases in the middle. CDR1 is SGHTA, CDR2 FQGNSA, per germline. The CDR3 is 15 amino acids. As DNA, the CDR3 is TGTGCCAGCAGCTTAGCTTTAGCTTTCCAAGAGACCCAGTACTTC. Its protein is CASSLALAFQETQYF.

DNA for the CDR3: TGTGCCAGCAGCCAACGGCGGGAGATGCAGTACTTC. It translates to CASSQRREMQYF. The chain joins TRBV3-1 to TRBJ2-7; 7 bases are shared with TRBD2. CDR1 LGHDT and CDR2 YNNKEL come from the germline V gene (reference sequence). The CDR3 totals 12 residues. Trimming removed 2 bases from V and 9 bases from J; junction bases left unmatched: 4.

The sample holds many counts of this clonotype. The rearrangement joins TRBV6-1 to TRBJ1-6; 8 positions match TRBD1. The trim removed 5 bases at V and 0 bases at J, leaving 6 bases unmatched. Per the germline V gene, CDR1 is MNHNS and CDR2 is SASEGT. This CDR3 has 17 residues. This chain's CDR3 is CASSPRTGSSYNSPLHF. CDR3 DNA: TGTGCCAGCAGTCCTCGGACAGGGAGCTCCTATAATTCACCCCTCCACTTT.

In its sample, this clonotype was seen many times. The V call is TRBV5-1, the J call TRBJ1-5; D possibly corresponds to TRBD1 (5 bases). Germline V lookup: CDR1 SGHRS, CDR2 YFSETQ. V lost 3 bases to trimming and J lost 3 bases, with 7 bases between them. The CDR3 loop spans 13 amino acids. The CDR3 coding sequence is TGCGCCAGCAGCTGGGGGGACAATCAGCCCCAGCATTTT. Translating gives CASSWGDNQPQHF.

This clonotype was recorded many times. The J gene is TRBJ2-1, the V gene TRBV9; 9 nucleotides align to TRBD1. Germline V gene lookup returns CDR1 SGDLS and CDR2 YYNGEE. The CDR3 consists of 13 residues. V was pared by 7 bases and J by 3 bases, with 2 bases of the junction left unmatched. The CDR3 nucleotides are TGTGCCAGCGGGGGACAGGGCTACAATGAGCAGTTCTTC. This translates into CASGGQGYNEQFF.